Presented here are 17 T cell receptor beta chains from one specimen sequenced in a study of CD8+ T cells in alopecia areata. Reverse transcribed after extraction, RNA yielded cDNA as the sequencing template. TCRdb's table, derived via immunoSEQ multiplex PCR, lists solely in-frame clones and lacks some. The table lists 150,000 to 200,000 clones, about 54% of them singletons. This sample's treatment: oral pan-JAK inhibitor, 5-10 mg twice daily. The sequencing here drew on CD4+ T cells sorted from blood, taken at roughly week 55, from a patient treated with tofacitinib. The receptor source for this set is a human donor with alopecia areata.

This clone was observed a handful of times. This rearrangement joins TRBV29-1 to TRBJ1-1; 7 bases align to TRBD1. This CDR3 region has 13 residues. J was trimmed by 3 bases and V by 5 bases; bases with no gene match: 6. CDR1 and CDR2 (germline): SQVTM, ANQGSEA. The CDR3 region is CSVTPGGYTEAFF. CDR3 in DNA: TGCAGCGTTACTCCAGGGGGTTACACTGAAGCTTTCTTT.

This clone turned up a few times. The identical CDR3 is also encoded by other nucleotide sequences in the sample. V usage is TRBV29-1 and J usage is TRBJ1-1; no reliable D call. This CDR3 spans 12 amino acids. Germline V gene sequence: CDR1 SQVTM, CDR2 ANQGSEA. The V and J ends lost 3 bases and 0 bases respectively, with 5 bases between them. The CDR3 bases are TGCAGCGTTGAGGGGATGAACACTGAAGCTTTCTTT. Translated: CSVEGMNTEAFF.

There are a few counts of this clone. DNA of the CDR3: TGTGCCAGCTCACCGACAGAGAATCAGCCCCAGCATTTT. Protein product: CASSPTENQPQHF. This chain uses TRBV18 with TRBJ1-5; perhaps TRBD1 as D (5 bases). Germline-derived CDR1 and CDR2 are KGHSH and LQKENI. The CDR3 extends over 13 amino acids. Trimming removed 3 bases at V and 4 bases at J, with 7 bases between.

This clone was detected only once. In the same sample, other DNA sequences code for this CDR3. CDR3 coding DNA: TGTGCCTGGAGCGTTCAGGGCGGCTACACCTTC. It yields the protein CAWSVQGGYTF. The chain has TRBV30 and TRBJ1-2; D perhaps matches TRBD1 (5 bases). V gave up 3 bases and J gave up 8 bases, with 10 bases separating them. The CDR3 is 11 residues long. Germline-derived CDR1 and CDR2 are GTSNPN and SVGIG (reference sequence).

The V and J genes are TRBV27 and TRBJ1-6; TRBD1 matches 9 bases. Unmatched junction bases numbered 7, after V lost 5 bases and J lost 8 bases. The CDR3 has 15 amino acids. Germline V lookup: CDR1 MNHEY, CDR2 SMNVEV (reference sequence). CDR3: CASSPDRGRHSPLHF. In DNA form, the CDR3 reads TGTGCCAGCAGTCCGGACAGGGGCCGCCATTCACCCCTCCACTTT.

The chain uses TRBV6-6 and TRBJ2-5, with TRBD1 matching 9 bases. Germline CDR1 and CDR2: MNHNY and SVGAGI (reference sequence). J gave up 5 bases and V 6 bases, and 13 bases lay outside the gene matches. This CDR3 region has 16 residues. As DNA, the CDR3 is TGTGCCAGCAGCAATGTCGCCGGGACAGGGTTGGAGACCCAGTACTTC. This codes for CASSNVAGTGLETQYF.

The gene calls are TRBV19 and TRBJ2-5; 9 nucleotides match TRBD2. Unmatched junction bases numbered 15, after V lost 5 bases and J lost 5 bases. This CDR3 comprises 17 residues. The germline CDR1 and CDR2 sequences are LNHDA and SQIVND (reference sequence). The CDR3 is CASSGLAGLKGRETQYF. The CDR3, as DNA: TGTGCCAGTAGTGGCCTAGCGGGGTTAAAGGGCAGGGAGACCCAGTACTTC. The complete variable domain, with remaining parts taken from reference TRBV19 and TRBJ2-5, reads DGGITQSPKYLFRKEGQNVTLSCEQNLNHDAMYWYRQDPGQGLRLIYYSQIVNDFQKGDIAEGYSVSREKKESFPLTVTSAQKNPTAFYLCASSGLAGLKGRETQYFGPGTRLLVL.

The chain carries TRBV5-1 and TRBJ2-2; D is perhaps TRBD1 or TRBD2 (5 bases each). The V gene lost 1 base and the J gene lost 0 bases, with 10 bases spanning the gap. Germline CDR1 SGHRS, CDR2 YFSETQ. This CDR3 spans 16 amino acids. The CDR3 DNA reads TGCGCCAGCAGCTTGCAACAGGACTCGAACACCGGGGAGCTGTTTTTT. This codes for CASSLQQDSNTGELFF.

To note about this clone: Other DNA variants within this sample encode the same CDR3. The rearrangement links TRBV5-6 to TRBJ2-3; D gene unclear. Germline CDR1 reads SGHDT; CDR2 reads YYEEEE. The CDR3 has 12 amino acids. Trimming took 0 bases from V and 8 from J, leaving 7 bases between them. This CDR3 reads CASSLASGTQYF. CDR3 nucleotide sequence: TGTGCCAGCAGCTTGGCTTCGGGTACGCAGTATTTT.

J is TRBJ2-5 and V is TRBV5-6; D unresolved. This CDR3 comprises 13 residues. CDR1 SGHDT and CDR2 YYEEEE come from the germline V gene. Trimming took 4 bases from V and 0 from J, leaving 7 bases between them. CDR3 loop: CASSGRDQETQYF. For the CDR3, the DNA is TGTGCCAGCAGCGGAAGGGACCAAGAGACCCAGTACTTC. Complete variable domain (other parts from reference TRBV5-6 and TRBJ2-5): DAGVTQSPTHLIKTRGQQVTLRCSPKSGHDTVSWYQQALGQGPQFIFQYYEEEERQRGNFPDRFSGHQFPNYSSELNVNALLLGDSALYLCASSGRDQETQYFGPGTRLLVL.

The DNA of the CDR3 is TGTGCCTGGAGTGGAAGGCGGCCCTACTACGAGCAGTACTTC. This codes for CAWSGRRPYYEQYF. This chain uses TRBV30 with TRBJ2-7; D remains unclear. This CDR3 contains 14 residues. Deletions cut 1 base from V and 3 bases from J, with 13 bases between. Per the germline V gene, CDR1 is GTSNPN and CDR2 is SVGIG (reference sequence). Complete variable domain (other parts from reference TRBV30 and TRBJ2-7): SQTIHQWPATLVQPVGSPLSLECTVEGTSNPNLYWYRQAAGRGLQLLFYSVGIGQISSEVPQNLSASRPQDRQFILSSKKLLLSDSGFYLCAWSGRRPYYEQYFGPGTRLTVT.

The chain joins TRBV23-1 to TRBJ1-1, with 7 bases fitting TRBD1. TRBV23-1 is treated as an ORF (open reading frame) with a function not yet certain. The CDR3 consists of 17 residues. The V gene end was trimmed by 2 bases and the J gene end by 8 bases; junction bases not matched to a gene: 17. Here the CDR3 reads CASSQTKPQTGTGEAFF. CDR3 bases: TGCGCCAGCAGTCAAACGAAGCCCCAGACAGGGACGGGGGAAGCTTTCTTT.

The chain has TRBV30 and TRBJ2-5; 9 positions agree with TRBD2. The germline CDR1 and CDR2 sequences are GTSNPN and SVGIG (reference sequence). This CDR3 region has 13 residues. The ends lost 0 bases at V and 10 bases at J; junction bases unmatched: 6. The CDR3 coding sequence is TGTGCCTGGAGTGTAGAGCGGGGGGCCATCCAGTACTTC. Translating it yields CAWSVERGAIQYF.

This clone was seen once. The chain combines TRBV5-1 with TRBJ2-5; D is ambiguous. CDR1 SGHRS and CDR2 YFSETQ come from the germline V gene. The V gene lost 0 bases and the J gene lost 6 bases, with 6 bases spanning the gap. CDR3 length: 12 residues. CDR3 in DNA: TGCGCCAGCAGCTTGGGGACCAAGACCCAGTACTTC. Translated, it gives CASSLGTKTQYF.

The chain has TRBV29-1 and TRBJ2-3; D is ambiguous. CDR3 length equals 14 residues. V lost 5 bases to trimming and J lost 0 bases, with 12 bases between them. Germline V gene sequence: CDR1 SQVTM, CDR2 ANQGSEA. The CDR3 nucleotides read TGCAGCGTTCAACGGAGATCTAGCACAGATACGCAGTATTTT. Its protein product is CSVQRRSSTDTQYF.

J is TRBJ1-2 and V is TRBV25-1; the D gene is possibly TRBD1 (5 bases). Germline-derived CDR1 and CDR2 are MGHDK and SYGVNS. Trimming pared 4 bases from V and 4 bases from J, leaving 10 bases between. The CDR3 consists of 13 residues. CDR3 nucleotides: TGTGCCAGCAGTGGGGGGGTGTCCTATGGCTACACCTTC. Translation: CASSGGVSYGYTF.

This clone has a single count. V gene TRBV9 combines with J gene TRBJ1-2, with 7 bases lining up with TRBD1. Per germline, CDR1 SGDLS and CDR2 YYNGEE. CDR3 length: 13 amino acids. The V gene end was trimmed by 1 base and the J gene end by 5 bases; junction bases not matched to a gene: 2. The CDR3 bases are TGTGCCAGCAGCGTACCAGGGGGATATGGCTACACCTTC. Protein sequence: CASSVPGGYGYTF.